This T cell receptor (beta chain) came from a study of blood T cell repertoires in COVID-19. Per the original methods: Reference gene primer amplification gave nucleated cell count estimates. Sequenced by immunoSEQ multiplex PCR; TCRdb stores in-frame clones only, minus some. D and trimming come from the DNA, and the V and J calls and clone size come from that table. The table lists approximately 240,000 clones, about 90% of them singletons. Germline CDR1 is LNHDA and CDR2 is SQIVND (reference sequence). V was trimmed by 5 bases and J by 5 bases, leaving 12 bases between them. The CDR3 runs to 13 residues.

The origin of this receptor is a woman aged 18-30 years who had recovered from COVID-19. This chain uses TRBV19 with TRBJ1-2; unclear D gene. Source material: PBMCs or T cells enriched from blood (not recorded which). The CDR3 sequence is CASSLDLIYGYTF. DNA of the CDR3: TGTGCCAGTAGTCTGGACTTAATATATGGCTACACCTTC.